The 22 T cell receptor beta chains in this list originate from one sample, sequenced in a study of T cell responses to AZD1222 COVID-19 vaccine. Only in-frame clones appear in the TCRdb table, and some are missing; sequencing was by immunoSEQ multiplex PCR. Here the sample spans 250,000 or so clones, over 85% being singletons. The sequenced sample was peripheral blood, obtained on day 0 of AZD1222 vaccination. These receptors came from an adult in good health.

The CDR3 reads CASSLAGTGELFF. The CDR3 DNA reads as TGTGCCAGCAGCTTAGCTGGAACCGGGGAGCTGTTTTTT. This chain uses TRBV7-2 with TRBJ2-2; unclear D gene. The CDR3 has 13 residues. Germline V gene sequence: CDR1 SGHTA, CDR2 FQGNSA. V was shortened by 0 bases and J by 5 bases, with 4 bases between the two germline ends. Full variable domain (remainder filled in from reference TRBV7-2 and TRBJ2-2): GAGVSQSPSNKVTEKGKDVELRCDPISGHTALYWYRQSLGQGLEFLIYFQGNSAPDKSGLPSDRFSAERTGGSVSTLTIQRTQQEDSAVYLCASSLAGTGELFFGEGSRLTVL.

V is TRBV3-1 (or the pseudogene TRBV3-2) and J is TRBJ2-3; D is undetermined. CDR3 size: 12 residues. Trimming took 4 bases from V and 8 from J, leaving 10 bases between them. Per germline, CDR1 LGHDT and CDR2 YNNKEL (reference sequence). The CDR3 DNA reads TGTGCCAGCAGCCCGACGCGCCCTACGCAGTATTTT. Residues: CASSPTRPTQYF.

The chain links TRBV6-4 to TRBJ1-1, with a tentative D call TRBD1 (6 bases). The germline CDR1 and CDR2 sequences are MRHNA and SNTAGT. CDR3 length: 15 residues. The V end lost 3 bases, the J end lost 1 base, and 12 bases lay between the germline ends. CDR3 DNA sequence: TGTGCCAGCAGTGAATGGGGGGCGGAGAACACTGAAGCTTTCTTT. This gives the protein CASSEWGAENTEAFF.

The chain employs TRBV2 and TRBJ2-1; TRBD1 might be the D (6 bases). The length of the CDR3 is 17 residues. V was pared by 3 bases and J by 8 bases, with 23 bases between. Germline-derived CDR1 and CDR2 are SNHLY and FYNNEI. This CDR3 reads CASSDFRGTGRWDEQFF. The CDR3 DNA is TGTGCCAGCAGTGATTTTAGGGGGACGGGACGGTGGGATGAGCAGTTCTTC. The entire variable domain, with the rest obtained from reference TRBV2 and TRBJ2-1, is as follows: EPEVTQTPSHQVTQMGQEVILRCVPISNHLYFYWYRQILGQKVEFLVSFYNNEISEKSEIFDDQFSVERPDGSNFTLKIRSTKLEDSAMYFCASSDFRGTGRWDEQFFGPGTRLTVL.

V gene TRBV13 combines with J gene TRBJ1-5, with TRBD1 identical over 7 bases. The CDR3 runs 14 residues. From germline, CDR1 is PRHDT and CDR2 FYEKMQ (reference sequence). The ends lost 5 bases at V and 5 bases at J; junction bases unmatched: 6. The CDR3 DNA reads as TGTGCCAGCAGCCAAAGGGGGCCTCATCAGCCCCAGCATTTT. Translated, it gives CASSQRGPHQPQHF.

The chain joins TRBV6-2 or TRBV6-3 to TRBJ2-1; no firm D call. The CDR3 loop spans 14 amino acids. CDR1 and CDR2 from the germline V gene are MNHEY and SVGEGT. Deletions cut 5 bases from V and 2 bases from J, with 10 bases between. The CDR3 region has the DNA TGTGCCAGCAGTAGATGGACGGCCTACAATGAGCAGTTCTTC. Amino acids: CASSRWTAYNEQFF.

CDR3 sequence reads: CASSLTKGLKNTGELFF. The CDR3 DNA sequence: TGTGCCAGCAGCTTAACGAAGGGCCTTAAGAACACCGGGGAGCTGTTTTTT. J is TRBJ2-2 and V is TRBV7-3, with unresolved D. The germline CDR1 and CDR2 sequences are SGHTA and FQGTGA. Trimming removed 0 bases from V and 1 base from J, with 12 bases in between. The CDR3 covers 17 residues.

V gene TRBV28 combines with J gene TRBJ1-2; no firm D call. Germline values: CDR1 MDHEN, CDR2 SYDVKM. CDR3 length: 12 residues. Trimming cost V 4 bases and J 2 bases, with 5 bases left between them. The CDR3 DNA reads as TGTGCCAGCAGTTCTTTAAACTATGGCTACACCTTC. Translating gives CASSSLNYGYTF.

The chain joins TRBV27 to TRBJ2-6; D not resolved. The CDR3 length is 14 residues. Trimming removed 2 bases from V and 1 base from J, with 3 bases in between. Germline V gene data show CDR1 as MNHEY and CDR2 as SMNVEV (reference sequence). The CDR3 bases are TGTGCCAGCAGTTTAGGGTCTGGGGCCAACGTCCTGACTTTC. Its translation: CASSLGSGANVLTF. The full variable domain, with the rest looked up from reference TRBV27 and TRBJ2-6, is EAQVTQNPRYLITVTGKKLTVTCSQNMNHEYMSWYRQDPGLGLRQIYYSMNVEVTDKGDVPEGYKVSRKEKRNFPLILESPSPNQTSLYFCASSLGSGANVLTFGAGSRLTVL.

This clone was detected once. This rearrangement joins TRBV20-1 to TRBJ1-5; possibly TRBD1 for D (6 bases). V was pared by 3 bases and J by 5 bases, with 14 bases between. CDR1 is DFQATT and CDR2 is SNEGSKA in the germline V gene (reference sequence). The CDR3 is made up of 14 amino acids. The CDR3 loop reads CSASEGGAHQPQHF. As DNA, the CDR3 is TGCAGTGCTAGTGAAGGGGGGGCCCATCAGCCCCAGCATTTT.

The chain carries TRBV2 and TRBJ1-1; 7 bases are shared with TRBD1. The junction had 10 bases not matched to a gene; V was cut back by 6 bases and J by 0 bases. Germline V gives CDR1 SNHLY, CDR2 FYNNEI. This CDR3 is 16 amino acids long. This chain's CDR3 is CASSPSRDSMNTEAFF. Written as DNA, the CDR3 is TGTGCCAGCAGCCCATCCAGGGACAGTATGAACACTGAAGCTTTCTTT.

The rearrangement joins TRBV20-1 to TRBJ2-3; 8 nucleotides match TRBD2. Germline CDR1 is DFQATT and CDR2 is SNEGSKA (reference sequence). V lost 6 bases to trimming and J lost 2 bases; unmatched junction nucleotides: 4. CDR3 size: 13 residues. The CDR3 bases are TGCAGTGCCAGTAGCGGGGCCACAGATACGCAGTATTTT. Translated: CSASSGATDTQYF.

The rearrangement links TRBV7-2 to TRBJ2-5; 14 positions agree with TRBD2. V lost 0 bases to trimming and J lost 5 bases; unmatched junction nucleotides: 5. CDR1 is SGHTA, CDR2 FQGNSA, per germline. This CDR3 region has 17 residues. CDR3 protein: CASSLARLAGGRETQYF. Here the CDR3 DNA reads TGTGCCAGCAGCTTAGCCCGACTAGCGGGAGGGCGGGAGACCCAGTACTTC.

The chain employs TRBV7-6 and TRBJ1-5; D perhaps matches TRBD1 (6 bases). CDR1 and CDR2 (germline): SGHVS, FNYEAQ. The CDR3 spans 13 residues. Trimming pared 5 bases from V and 11 bases from J, leaving 16 bases between. In DNA, the CDR3 is TGTGCCAGCAGCCCCCTGGGGGCGAGGGCCCAGCATTTT. This gives the protein CASSPLGARAQHF.

The chain recombines TRBV15 with TRBJ2-6; D is possibly TRBD2 (5 bases). Trimming removed 8 bases at V and 0 bases at J, with 14 bases between. Germline lookup yields CDR1 LNHNV and CDR2 YYDKDF (reference sequence). The CDR3 is 16 amino acids. The CDR3 DNA is TGTGCCACCGAGAGCGGCAGGTTCTCTGGGGCCAACGTCCTGACTTTC. Translated: CATESGRFSGANVLTF.

The rearrangement links TRBV4-1 to TRBJ2-1; the match to TRBD2 covers 9 bases. The CDR3 has 16 amino acids. Losses at the gene ends were 1 base for V and 8 bases for J; bases not matched to a gene: 9. Germline loops: CDR1 MGHRA, CDR2 YSYEKL. CDR3 bases: TGCGCCAGCAGCCAAGGGAACGGCGGGAGGGCCCATGAGCAGTTCTTC. Translation: CASSQGNGGRAHEQFF.

With respect to this clone: Germline is not matched at one junction end, which may reflect a read error. This sequence joins TRBV19 and TRBJ1-2, with 7 positions matching TRBD1. Germline V gene lookup returns CDR1 LNHDA and CDR2 SQIVND (reference sequence). The CDR3 is 11 residues long. CDR3 bases: TGTGCCAGTAGGGGGGACAGCGCTCTTTTCTTC. Amino acids: CASRGDSALFF.

The rearrangement joins TRBV30 to TRBJ1-1, with D perhaps matching TRBD1 (5 bases). The germline V gene encodes CDR1 GTSNPN and CDR2 SVGIG (reference sequence). V lost 8 bases and J 0 bases, leaving 13 bases between the germline ends. This CDR3 comprises 13 residues. The CDR3 region has the DNA TGTGCCGGCTCGGGACTCTTGAACACTGAAGCTTTCTTT. It encodes CAGSGLLNTEAFF. The full variable domain, with the rest looked up from reference TRBV30 and TRBJ1-1, is SQTIHQWPATLVQPVGSPLSLECTVEGTSNPNLYWYRQAAGRGLQLLFYSVGIGQISSEVPQNLSASRPQDRQFILSSKKLLLSDSGFYLCAGSGLLNTEAFFGQGTRLTVV.

V gene TRBV12-2 combines with J gene TRBJ1-2; TRBD1 is the table's D call, not checked against the DNA. TRBV12-2 corresponds to a pseudogene. The CDR3 consists of 12 residues. The CDR3 bases are TGTGCAAGTCGCTTACAGGGTTGCGGCTACACCTTC. Translated, it gives CASRLQGCGYTF.

The chain recombines TRBV11-3 with TRBJ2-2, with D possibly TRBD1 on 5 matching bases. Trimming removed 4 bases from V and 5 bases from J, with 14 bases in between. There are 15 residues in the CDR3. CDR1 is SGHNT and CDR2 is YENEEA in the germline V gene. For the CDR3, the DNA is TGTGCCAGCAGCTCAGGGTCGGGTCGAACCGGGGAGCTGTTTTTT. This translates into CASSSGSGRTGELFF.

The chain combines TRBV5-4 with TRBJ2-2; D is uncertain. This CDR3 has 13 amino acids. Germline V gene lookup returns CDR1 SGHNT and CDR2 YYREEE (reference sequence). V lost 0 bases to trimming and J lost 4 bases, with 4 bases between them. CDR3 sequence reads: CASSLDSTGELFF. The CDR3 region has the DNA TGTGCCAGCAGCTTGGACAGCACCGGGGAGCTGTTTTTT.

The chain recombines TRBV6-5 with TRBJ2-3; D tentatively fits TRBD1 or TRBD2 (5 bases each). CDR1 and CDR2 (germline): MNHEY, SVGAGI. V was trimmed by 5 bases and J by 6 bases, leaving 12 bases between them. The CDR3 is 13 residues long. The CDR3 loop is CASSRGVLDTQYF. As DNA, the CDR3 is TGTGCCAGCAGTCGAGGGGTCCTGGATACGCAGTATTTT.